This TCR beta chain was recovered during a study of blood T cell repertoires in COVID-19. Measured with immunoSEQ multiplex PCR; TCRdb has only the in-frame clones, and not every one. The profile shows 200,000 to 250,000 clones, roughly 75% of them singletons. Germline values: CDR1 GTSNPN, CDR2 SVGIG (reference sequence). The V segment lost 8 bases and the J segment 7 bases; nucleotides outside the gene matches: 12. This CDR3 is 15 amino acids long. This chain uses TRBV30 with TRBJ2-2; 11 bases agree with TRBD2. The sample was peripheral blood. The TCR comes from an older woman with acute or convalescent COVID-19. The CDR3 sequence is CAGGVAGGSGGELFF. The CDR3 nucleotides are TGTGCCGGCGGAGTAGCGGGGGGGTCCGGCGGGGAGCTGTTTTTT.